This T cell receptor (beta chain) was captured in a study of cytomegalovirus exposure and HLA in healthy donors. General observations from the study: Later analysis identified a missense DCLRE1C variant that was linked to TCR beta V- and J-gene trimming. A few V segments could not be told apart, such as TRBV6-2 and TRBV6-3, and were left out. The study flagged 150 to 200 TCR beta chains as cytomegalovirus-associated. A few CMV-associated chains were confirmed in vitro to be specific for CMV antigens.

As concerns this clone: Its cognate antigen is unknown.

V lost 2 bases to trimming and J lost 6 bases; unmatched junction nucleotides: 13. The CDR3 contains 18 residues. Germline-derived CDR1 and CDR2 are PRHDT and FYEKMQ (reference sequence). In the PCR, 60 Vbeta and 13 Jbeta primers were used. The table came from immunoSEQ multiplex PCR; TCRdb's copy has only in-frame clones and leaves some out. The data show approximately 100,000 clones, 65% to 80% seen once. The rearrangement links TRBV13 to TRBJ2-2; the match to TRBD2 covers 9 bases. This TCR was recovered from a woman aged 40 to 50 in good health and CMV-seronegative. Sequencing was done on a sample of PBMCs. CDR3 sequence: CASSLLAGRYEGAGELFF. In DNA form, the CDR3 reads TGTGCCAGCAGCTTACTAGCGGGGCGTTACGAGGGAGCCGGGGAGCTGTTTTTT.